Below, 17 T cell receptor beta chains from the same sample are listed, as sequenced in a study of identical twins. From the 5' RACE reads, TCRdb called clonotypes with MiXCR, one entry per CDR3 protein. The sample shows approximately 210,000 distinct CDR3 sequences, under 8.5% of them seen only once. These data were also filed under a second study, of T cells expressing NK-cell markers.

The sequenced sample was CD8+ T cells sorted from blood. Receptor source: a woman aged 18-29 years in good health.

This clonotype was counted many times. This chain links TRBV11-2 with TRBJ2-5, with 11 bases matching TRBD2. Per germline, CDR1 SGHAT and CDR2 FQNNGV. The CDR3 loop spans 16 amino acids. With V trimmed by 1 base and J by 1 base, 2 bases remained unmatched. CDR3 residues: CASSLGLAGLQETQYF. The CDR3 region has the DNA TGTGCCAGCAGCTTAGGACTAGCGGGGCTCCAAGAGACCCAGTACTTC. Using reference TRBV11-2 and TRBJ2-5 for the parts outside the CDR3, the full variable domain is EAGVAQSPRYKIIEKRQSVAFWCNPISGHATLYWYQQILGQGPKLLIQFQNNGVVDDSQLPKDRFSAERLKGVDSTLKIQPAKLEDSAVYLCASSLGLAGLQETQYFGPGTRLLVL.

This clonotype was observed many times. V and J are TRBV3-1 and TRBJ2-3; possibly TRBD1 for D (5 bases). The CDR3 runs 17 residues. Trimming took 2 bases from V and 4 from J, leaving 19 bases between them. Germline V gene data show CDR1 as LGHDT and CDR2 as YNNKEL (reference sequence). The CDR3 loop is CASSQQLRAQGPDTQYF. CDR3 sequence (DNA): TGTGCCAGCAGCCAACAACTTAGGGCCCAGGGCCCAGATACGCAGTATTTT.

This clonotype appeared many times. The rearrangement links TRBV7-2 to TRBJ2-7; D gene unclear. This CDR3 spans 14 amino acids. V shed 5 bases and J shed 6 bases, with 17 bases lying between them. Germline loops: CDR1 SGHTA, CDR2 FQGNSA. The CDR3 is CASSDNGSPSEQYF. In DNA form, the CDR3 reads TGTGCCAGCAGCGACAACGGCTCTCCCTCCGAGCAGTACTTC.

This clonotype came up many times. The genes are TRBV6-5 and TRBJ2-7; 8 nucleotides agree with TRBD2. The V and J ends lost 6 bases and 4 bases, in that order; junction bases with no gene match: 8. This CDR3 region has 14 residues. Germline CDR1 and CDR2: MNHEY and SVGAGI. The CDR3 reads CASSYGTSLYEQYF. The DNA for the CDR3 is TGTGCCAGCAGCTATGGGACTAGTCTGTACGAGCAGTACTTC.

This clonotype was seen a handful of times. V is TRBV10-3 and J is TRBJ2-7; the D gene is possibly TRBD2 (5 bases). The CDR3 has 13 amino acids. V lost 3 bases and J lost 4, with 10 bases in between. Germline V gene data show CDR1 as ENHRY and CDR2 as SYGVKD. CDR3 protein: CAISEPGVYEQYF. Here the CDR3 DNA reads TGTGCCATCAGTGAACCCGGGGTATACGAGCAGTACTTC.

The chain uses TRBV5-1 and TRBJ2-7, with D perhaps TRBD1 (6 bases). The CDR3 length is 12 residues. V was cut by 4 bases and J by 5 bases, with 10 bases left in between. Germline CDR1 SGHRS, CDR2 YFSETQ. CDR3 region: CASSEDSHEQYF. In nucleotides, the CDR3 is TGCGCCAGCAGCGAGGACAGCCACGAGCAGTACTTC. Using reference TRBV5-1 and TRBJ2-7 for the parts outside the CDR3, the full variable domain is KAGVTQTPRYLIKTRGQQVTLSCSPISGHRSVSWYQQTPGQGLQFLFEYFSETQRNKGNFPGRFSGRQFSNSRSEMNVSTLELGDSALYLCASSEDSHEQYFGPGTRLTVT.

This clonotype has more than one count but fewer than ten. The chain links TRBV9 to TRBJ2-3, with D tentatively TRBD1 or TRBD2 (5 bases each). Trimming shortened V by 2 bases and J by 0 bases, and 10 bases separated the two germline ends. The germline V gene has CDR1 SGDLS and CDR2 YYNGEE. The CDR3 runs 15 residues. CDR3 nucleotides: TGTGCCAGCAGCGTGTCGGGGACCAGCACAGATACGCAGTATTTT. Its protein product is CASSVSGTSTDTQYF.

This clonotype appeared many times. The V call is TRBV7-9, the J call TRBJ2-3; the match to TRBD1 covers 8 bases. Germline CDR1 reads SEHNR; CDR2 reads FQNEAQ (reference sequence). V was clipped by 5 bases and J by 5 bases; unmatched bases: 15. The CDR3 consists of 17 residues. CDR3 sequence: CASSRQGSGGFKDTQYF. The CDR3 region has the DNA TGTGCCAGCAGCCGCCAAGGTTCAGGGGGCTTCAAAGATACGCAGTATTTT.

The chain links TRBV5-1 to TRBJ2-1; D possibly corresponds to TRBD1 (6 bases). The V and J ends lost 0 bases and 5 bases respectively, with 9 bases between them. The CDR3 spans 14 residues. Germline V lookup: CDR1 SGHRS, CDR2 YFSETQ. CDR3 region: CASSLDRADNEQFF. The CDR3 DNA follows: TGCGCCAGCAGCTTGGACAGGGCAGACAATGAGCAGTTCTTC.

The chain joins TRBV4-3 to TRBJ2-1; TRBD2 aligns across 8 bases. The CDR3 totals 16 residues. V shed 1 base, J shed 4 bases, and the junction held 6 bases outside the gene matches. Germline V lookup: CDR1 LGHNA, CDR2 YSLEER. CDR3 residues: CASSQVLAGWYNEQFF. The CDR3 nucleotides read TGCGCCAGCAGCCAAGTGCTAGCGGGTTGGTACAATGAGCAGTTCTTC.

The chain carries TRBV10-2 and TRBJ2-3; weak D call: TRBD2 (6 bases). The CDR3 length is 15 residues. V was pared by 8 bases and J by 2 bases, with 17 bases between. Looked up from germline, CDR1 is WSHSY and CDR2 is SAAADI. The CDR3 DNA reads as TGCGCCAGCGCATCGGGGACTCGGTACACAGATACGCAGTATTTT. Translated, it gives CASASGTRYTDTQYF.

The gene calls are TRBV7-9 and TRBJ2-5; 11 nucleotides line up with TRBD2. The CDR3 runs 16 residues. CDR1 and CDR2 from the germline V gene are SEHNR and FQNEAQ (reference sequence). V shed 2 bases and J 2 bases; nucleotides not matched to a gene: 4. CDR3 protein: CASSLRGLAGQETQYF. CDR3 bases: TGTGCCAGCAGCTTAAGAGGACTAGCGGGTCAAGAGACCCAGTACTTC.

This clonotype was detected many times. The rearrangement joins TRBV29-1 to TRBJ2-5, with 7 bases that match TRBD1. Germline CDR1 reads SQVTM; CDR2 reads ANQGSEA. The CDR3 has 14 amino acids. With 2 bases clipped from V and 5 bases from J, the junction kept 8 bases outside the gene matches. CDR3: CSVERQGSRETQYF. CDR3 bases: TGCAGCGTTGAAAGACAGGGCAGTAGGGAGACCCAGTACTTC.

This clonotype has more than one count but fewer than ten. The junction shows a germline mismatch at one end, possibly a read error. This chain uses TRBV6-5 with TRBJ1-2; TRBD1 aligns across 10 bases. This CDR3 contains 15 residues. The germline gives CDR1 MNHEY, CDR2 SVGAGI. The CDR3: CASSDSGTGVFGYTF. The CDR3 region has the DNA TGTGCCAGCAGTGACTCCGGGACAGGGGTATTTGGCTACACCTTC.

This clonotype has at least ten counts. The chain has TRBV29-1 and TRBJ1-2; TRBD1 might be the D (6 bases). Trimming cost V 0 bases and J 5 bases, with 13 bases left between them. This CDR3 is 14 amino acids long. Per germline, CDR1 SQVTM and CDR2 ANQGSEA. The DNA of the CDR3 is TGCAGCGTTGAAGATGGACAGAGAGGATATGGCTACACCTTC. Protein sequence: CSVEDGQRGYGYTF.

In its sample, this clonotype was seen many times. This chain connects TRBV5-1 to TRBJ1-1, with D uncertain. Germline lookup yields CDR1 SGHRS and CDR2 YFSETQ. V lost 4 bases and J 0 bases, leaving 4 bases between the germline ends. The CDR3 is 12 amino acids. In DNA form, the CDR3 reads TGCGCCAGCAGCGGGATGAACACTGAAGCTTTCTTT. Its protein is CASSGMNTEAFF.

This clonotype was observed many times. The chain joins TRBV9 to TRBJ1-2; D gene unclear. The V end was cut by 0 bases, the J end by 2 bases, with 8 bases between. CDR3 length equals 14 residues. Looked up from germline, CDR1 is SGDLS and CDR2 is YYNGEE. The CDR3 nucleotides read TGTGCCAGCAGCGTAGTGGACGGAAACTATGGCTACACCTTC. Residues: CASSVVDGNYGYTF.